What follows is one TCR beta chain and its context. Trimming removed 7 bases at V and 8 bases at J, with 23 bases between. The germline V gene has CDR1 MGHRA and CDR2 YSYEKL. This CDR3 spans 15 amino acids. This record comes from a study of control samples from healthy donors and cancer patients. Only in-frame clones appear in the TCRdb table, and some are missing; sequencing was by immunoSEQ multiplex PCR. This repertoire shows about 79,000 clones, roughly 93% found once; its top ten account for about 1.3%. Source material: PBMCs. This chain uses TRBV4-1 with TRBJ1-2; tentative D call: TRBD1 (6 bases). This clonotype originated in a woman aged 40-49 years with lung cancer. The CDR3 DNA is TGCGCCAGCACGGGCGGGGGGGGGCTGTCGGAGGGCTACACCTTC. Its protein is CASTGGGGLSEGYTF.